This TCR beta chain was identified in a study of blood T cell repertoires in COVID-19. Study at large: Sites in the United States, Italy and Spain provided acute and convalescent COVID-19 samples.

Clinical history as reported by participants underpinned cohort assignment. Authors' data handling: Cell counts per sample came from amplifying reference gene primers. Sequencing used immunoSEQ multiplex PCR; TCRdb keeps in-frame clones, though not all of them. Clonal size and the V and J genes are those of that table, whereas D and trimming came from the DNA. The table shows around 240,000 clones, with 70% to 90% occurring only once. This CDR3 region has 16 residues. Germline CDR1 reads MGHRA; CDR2 reads YSYEKL. The ends were cut back, 1 base at V and 2 bases at J, with 15 bases in the middle. The source is a woman in her fifties or sixties who had recovered from COVID-19. Sequencing was done on a sample of PBMCs or T cells enriched from blood (not recorded which). The chain joins TRBV4-1 to TRBJ2-7; D uncertain. CDR3 DNA sequence: TGCGCCAGCAGCCAAGTTGACATGGGCTTGACCTACGAGCAGTACTTC. It codes for CASSQVDMGLTYEQYF.